A single sample is the source of the 17 T cell receptor beta chains below, sequenced in a study of blood T cell repertoires in COVID-19. Sequenced by immunoSEQ multiplex PCR; TCRdb stores in-frame clones only, minus some. The sample holds more than 300,000 clones, over 90% seen once. The sample taken for sequencing was PBMCs or T cells enriched from blood (not recorded which). These receptors all stem from a woman between 25 and 40 years old who had been exposed to COVID-19.

The V and J genes are TRBV18 and TRBJ1-1; TRBD1 aligns across 8 bases. Looked up from germline, CDR1 is KGHSH and CDR2 is LQKENI. With 2 bases clipped from V and 0 bases from J, the junction kept 5 bases outside the gene matches. CDR3 length: 16 residues. In nucleotides, the CDR3 is TGTGCCAGCTCACCAACAGGACAGGGTATGAACACTGAAGCTTTCTTT. Protein: CASSPTGQGMNTEAFF.

This rearrangement joins TRBV4-1 to TRBJ2-7, with a weak D call TRBD2 (7 bases). Trimming removed 1 base from V and 3 bases from J, with 13 bases in between. The CDR3 loop spans 15 amino acids. Germline V gene sequence: CDR1 MGHRA, CDR2 YSYEKL. The CDR3 DNA reads as TGCGCCAGCAGCCAAGGAGGGGGGGGCGGCTACGAGCAGTACTTC. This gives the protein CASSQGGGGGYEQYF.

This chain joins TRBV7-9 and TRBJ2-7; tentatively, D is TRBD2 (6 bases). V lost 5 bases and J lost 5, with 16 bases in between. Germline V gene lookup returns CDR1 SEHNR and CDR2 FQNEAQ (reference sequence). The CDR3 is made up of 14 amino acids. The CDR3 is CASSPTHGGDEQYF. The CDR3 DNA reads as TGTGCCAGCAGCCCGACTCACGGGGGAGACGAGCAGTACTTC.

This chain links TRBV6-1 with TRBJ2-5; 12 bases align to TRBD2. V lost 4 bases and J lost 4; bases outside the gene matches: 7. The CDR3 spans 16 residues. CDR1 and CDR2 from the germline V gene are MNHNS and SASEGT. The CDR3 loop reads CASSGGLAGRRETQYF. The CDR3 region has the DNA TGTGCCAGCAGTGGAGGACTAGCGGGGAGAAGAGAGACCCAGTACTTC.

This clone is a singleton in its sample. V gene TRBV20-1 combines with J gene TRBJ2-3; no definite D call. The germline V gene has CDR1 DFQATT and CDR2 SNEGSKA (reference sequence). V was shortened by 3 bases and J by 7 bases, with 17 bases between the two germline ends. The length of the CDR3 is 14 residues. The CDR3 coding sequence is TGCAGTGCTAGTATAGACCCTTCTAGGCATACGCAGTATTTT. As protein: CSASIDPSRHTQYF.

V and J are TRBV12-5 and TRBJ2-3, with D perhaps TRBD1 (6 bases). The CDR3 totals 17 residues. Germline V gene lookup returns CDR1 LGHNT and CDR2 FRNRAP. V was clipped by 7 bases and J by 2 bases, with 22 bases between them. The CDR3 nucleotides read TGTGCTAGTGCCATACCGGGACAAAAGTTTCTCACAGATACGCAGTATTTT. Its translation: CASAIPGQKFLTDTQYF.

The J gene is TRBJ2-7, the V gene TRBV5-6, with TRBD1 matching over 8 bases. This CDR3 contains 19 residues. The ends lost 0 bases at V and 3 bases at J; junction bases unmatched: 17. The germline CDR1 and CDR2 sequences are SGHDT and YYEEEE. CDR3 in DNA: TGTGCCAGCAGCTTGGCCCCTAAGATAAAGACAGGGGTGGTCTACGAGCAGTACTTC. Amino acids: CASSLAPKIKTGVVYEQYF.

V usage is TRBV6-5 and J usage is TRBJ1-1; TRBD1 is a possible D gene (5 bases). V lost 8 bases and J 0 bases, leaving 10 bases between the germline ends. Per the germline V gene, CDR1 is MNHEY and CDR2 is SVGAGI. CDR3 length equals 13 residues. CDR3 sequence reads: CASWGQLNTEAFF. The CDR3 DNA reads as TGTGCCAGCTGGGGCCAGCTGAACACTGAAGCTTTCTTT.

This rearrangement joins TRBV6-6 to TRBJ1-2, with D perhaps matching TRBD1 (5 bases). The CDR3 runs 14 residues. Germline V gene data show CDR1 as MNHNY and CDR2 as SVGAGI (reference sequence). Trimming left V 6 bases short and J 8 bases short, with 19 bases between. The CDR3: CASREDSAWRGYTF. Written as DNA, the CDR3 is TGTGCCAGCAGGGAAGACAGTGCCTGGCGAGGCTACACCTTC.

CDR3 coding DNA: TGTGCCACCAGTGACACGAGAGCGGGGGGAGATACGCAGTATTTT. This encodes CATSDTRAGGDTQYF. The gene calls are TRBV24-1 and TRBJ2-3; 9 bases fit TRBD2. V lost 4 bases, J lost 5 bases, and 6 bases stayed unmatched. The germline gives CDR1 KGHDR, CDR2 SFDVKD. The length of the CDR3 is 15 residues.

The chain has TRBV18 and TRBJ1-2; possibly TRBD1 for D (6 bases). In germline, CDR1 is KGHSH, CDR2 LQKENI. The CDR3 extends over 13 amino acids. Trimming took off 3 bases at V and 8 bases at J, with 13 bases between the two ends. As DNA, the CDR3 is TGTGCCAGCTCACCTCAAGACAGGCGGGGCTACACCTTC. Translation: CASSPQDRRGYTF.

V usage is TRBV7-3 and J usage is TRBJ2-3, with no clear D. The ends were cut back, 5 bases at V and 2 bases at J, with 11 bases in the middle. The CDR3 has 14 residues. Germline values: CDR1 SGHTA, CDR2 FQGTGA. The CDR3 coding sequence is TGTGCCAGCAGCCTGGGCGCTACCACAGATACGCAGTATTTT. Translated, it gives CASSLGATTDTQYF.

The V call is TRBV7-9, the J call TRBJ1-2; the match to TRBD1 covers 7 bases. CDR3 length equals 19 residues. Germline CDR1 and CDR2: SEHNR and FQNEAQ (reference sequence). The V segment lost 3 bases and the J segment 4 bases; nucleotides outside the gene matches: 20. CDR3 sequence (DNA): TGTGCCAGCAGCTTTATGCTAGTAACGCGGGACAGATCGGGCTATGGCTACACCTTC. Translated, it gives CASSFMLVTRDRSGYGYTF.

V usage is TRBV19 and J usage is TRBJ2-2; D not resolved. The CDR3 length is 13 residues. V gave up 3 bases and J gave up 6 bases, with 8 bases separating them. The V gene's germline CDR1 is LNHDA and CDR2 SQIVND (reference sequence). For the CDR3, the DNA is TGTGCCAGTAGTATTTCAGGCCCCGGGGAGCTGTTTTTT. This encodes CASSISGPGELFF. The whole variable domain, filled in from reference TRBV19 and TRBJ2-2, reads DGGITQSPKYLFRKEGQNVTLSCEQNLNHDAMYWYRQDPGQGLRLIYYSQIVNDFQKGDIAEGYSVSREKKESFPLTVTSAQKNPTAFYLCASSISGPGELFFGEGSRLTVL.

The chain joins TRBV19 to TRBJ2-1, with 9 bases matching TRBD2. The CDR3 loop spans 16 amino acids. Germline CDR1 is LNHDA and CDR2 is SQIVND (reference sequence). V shed 4 bases and J 3 bases; nucleotides not matched to a gene: 7. DNA of the CDR3: TGTGCCAGTAGTAACCCGGCGGGGGGGTACTACAATGAGCAGTTCTTC. It specifies CASSNPAGGYYNEQFF.

In its sample, this clone was seen once. V usage is TRBV5-4 and J usage is TRBJ1-4; 7 positions agree with TRBD1. The CDR3 spans 14 residues. The germline CDR1 and CDR2 sequences are SGHNT and YYREEE (reference sequence). J lost 8 bases, V lost 4 bases, and 8 bases had no gene match. The CDR3 bases are TGTGCCAGCAGCACCGACAGGGCTGGAGAAAAACTGTTTTTT. Its protein is CASSTDRAGEKLFF.

Only a few counts were recorded for this clone. The chain combines TRBV5-1 with TRBJ1-5; 7 bases are shared with TRBD1. The CDR3 runs 16 residues. V gave up 2 bases and J gave up 2 bases; unmatched junction bases: 7. CDR1 is SGHRS, CDR2 YFSETQ, per germline. CDR3 protein: CASSLGSGQGNQPQHF. CDR3 bases: TGCGCCAGCAGCTTAGGAAGTGGACAGGGCAATCAGCCCCAGCATTTT.